This T cell receptor beta chain was sequenced during a study of T cell responses to AZD1222 COVID-19 vaccine. Points from the study as a whole: Two doses of AZD1222 preceded a rise in Spike-specific TCR breadth and depth. CD4 TCRs covered the whole spike, strongest at regions 160-218 and 743-854. The sample set comprised mostly white British donors with more females, and clonal diversity was possibly underestimated. Of the AZD1222 recipients, only 5 or 6 were seropositive at baseline.

TCRdb keeps only in-frame clones here, not all; method: immunoSEQ multiplex PCR. The profile covers roughly 91,000 clones, with 90% appearing a single time and 3% taken by the ten largest. Of note for this clone: What it binds is not known. Sequence at one end of the junction differs from germline and may be a read error.

The TCR was taken from an adult in good health. The input for sequencing was peripheral blood, taken on day 0 of AZD1222 vaccination.

Here the CDR3 DNA reads TGTGCCAGCAGAGATACTAGAGCGGGACTCATGGGCGTACTCTTT. Translated, it gives CASRDTRAGLMGVLF. The chain uses TRBV3-1 (or the pseudogene TRBV3-2) and TRBJ1-1; TRBD1 might be the D (5 bases). The CDR3 contains 15 residues. Per germline, CDR1 LGHDT and CDR2 YNNKEL (reference sequence).